The TCR beta chain described here comes from a study of Graves' ophthalmopathy and Graves' hyperthyroidism listed by TCRdb under 2018. For context, the study as a whole: Peripheral blood was collected at initial diagnosis, before any treatment. The study used TCR beta repertoire signatures to distinguish Graves' ophthalmopathy from Graves' hyperthyroidism and to predict progression to ophthalmopathy. In total, 135 blood samples were TCR-sequenced: approximately 42 ophthalmopathy, some 80 hyperthyroidism and approximately 17 hyperthyroidism-to-ophthalmopathy patients. To explore V-J signatures that distinguish ophthalmopathy from hyperthyroidism, a discovery set of 100 patients was enrolled, made up of 40 to 45 with ophthalmopathy and 57 with stable hyperthyroidism. For independent validation, a separate cohort was made up of around 19 hyperthyroidism patients plus 17 patients who later progressed from hyperthyroidism to ophthalmopathy. In five or six hyperthyroidism patients, T-cell repertoires of thyroid tissue and blood were compared. After sampling, hyperthyroidism patients received methimazole starting at 30 mg daily, and ophthalmopathy patients received high-dose intravenous methylprednisolone. The approximately 97 discovery patients were randomly divided into training and test sets at a 7:3 ratio. Study-wide findings and limitations: In validation, the model predicted ophthalmopathy progression with about 70% sensitivity and approximately 72% specificity; eleven to twelve predicted patients were CT-confirmed with GO in a median of 6.5 months. In cross-validation, the 13-signature model distinguished ophthalmopathy from stable hyperthyroidism with approximately 90% sensitivity and about 81% specificity, while in the test set the corresponding values were 80% and 75%. Among expanded thyroid clonotypes with frequency above 0.001, most also showed up in blood, which suggests that blood repertoires may reflect the thyroid immune response. No statistical method was used to predetermine the sample size, and group allocation was not hidden from the investigators.

For repertoire sequencing, TCR beta CDR3 regions were amplified from RNA transcripts. A first-round RT-PCR used HTBI primers with the Qiagen OneStep RT-PCR kit, followed by a second-round multiplex PCR, size selection and purification. Sequencing of the libraries was carried out on an Illumina HiSeq2000 in paired-end mode with 100 bp reads. As for the original processing: SOAPnuke was used to process the reads, throwing out any read that had adapters, had uncalled bases, had a mean Phred below 15, or lacked an exact constant-primer or identifier match. COPE v1.2.5 was used to merge the high-quality paired reads. Each unique nucleotide sequence was defined as a clonotype, and clonotypes were aligned to IMGT TRB V, D and J references with MiTCR v1.1. The analysis was limited to V-J combinations with a frequency above 0.0001, which together covered just over 98% of the repertoires. For each V-J combination, a TCR clonal expansion and chaos score was defined as the ratio of F50 clonal expansion to chaos observed in the TCRdist matrix. Welch's t-statistics and random forest were used to reduce features to 10 to 15 V-J combinations, which were fed into a naive Bayes classifier. Thyroid-blood repertoire similarity was quantified with the Morisita-Horn index. Using fastp trimming at Q25 and MiXCR clonotype assembly, TCRdb reanalyzed the public sequencing data and kept in-frame beta chains. Every entry covers one CDR3 protein and lists the most common genes and DNA from its rows. These V and J calls are TCRdb output, not the study's own analysis. The table for this sample lists hundreds of thousands of distinct CDR3 sequences; roughly 21% of them were counted only once. Of the sample, around 3.1% is held by the ten largest clones.

Stable hyperthyroidism was defined as no progression to ophthalmopathy within 18 months of follow-up. Patients with hyperthyroidism were aged 18 to 65 years, had been newly diagnosed, and had a disease duration of less than 2 months. Patients with other autoimmune diseases, uncontrolled infections, pregnancy or lactation were excluded from the study. Diagnosis relied on clinical symptoms, serum thyroxine, TRAb, thyroid ultrasound and orbital computed tomography. PBMCs were isolated from approximately 10 ml of fresh peripheral blood by Ficoll-Paque density gradient centrifugation. Total RNA was extracted using Trizol reagent, and RNA quality was checked on an Agilent 2100 Bioanalyzer. To note about this clonotype: This clone's antigen is unknown. Base qualities are missing; no much larger clone stands one base away.

The TCR comes from a woman younger than 35 with stable Graves' hyperthyroidism. Donor details come from another sample of the same person, matched by shared clones. The material sequenced was peripheral blood.

For the CDR3, the sequence is CASSYIAGGYEQYF. The sequenced DNA is TGTGCCAGCAGTTACATAGCGGGAGGCTACGAGCAGTACTTC. The chain uses TRBV6-2 or TRBV6-3 and TRBJ2-7, and 10 bases in between align with TRBD2. Measured from the cysteine to the phenylalanine, the CDR3 is 14 residues long. The read is trimmed to its CDR3 DNA, 42 bases read in frame from base 1. Based on the germline V gene, the CDR1 and CDR2 sequences are MNHEY and SVGEGT. The germline V and J ends show losses of 2 bases and 3 bases respectively, and no gene match explains 1 base of the junction.